The 25 T cell receptor beta chains in this list originate from one sample, sequenced in a study of blood T cell repertoires in COVID-19. The repertoire was sequenced with immunoSEQ multiplex PCR; TCRdb's copy has only in-frame clones and lacks some. The sample includes 150,000 to 200,000 clones, 75% to 85% seen only once; the top ten take around 12%. Sample: peripheral blood. These receptors came from a woman older than 75 with COVID-19, enrolled during active disease.

The chain links TRBV3-1 (or the pseudogene TRBV3-2) to TRBJ1-2, with unresolved D. V was pared by 0 bases and J by 2 bases, with 7 bases between. Germline V gene data show CDR1 as LGHDT and CDR2 as YNNKEL (reference sequence). This CDR3 spans 14 amino acids. The chain's CDR3 is CASSQEAVNYGYTF. CDR3 nucleotide sequence: TGTGCCAGCAGCCAAGAAGCGGTGAACTATGGCTACACCTTC.

The rearrangement uses TRBV28 and TRBJ2-7, with 12 bases matching TRBD1. The CDR3 consists of 15 residues. From germline, CDR1 is MDHEN and CDR2 SYDVKM. The trim removed 8 bases at V and 3 bases at J, leaving 8 bases unmatched. CDR3 protein: CASGTGGDVFYEQYF. CDR3 nucleotides: TGTGCCAGCGGGACAGGGGGCGATGTATTCTACGAGCAGTACTTC.

This clone was seen a few times. The V call is TRBV3-1 (or the pseudogene TRBV3-2), the J call TRBJ2-1, with 11 bases fitting TRBD2. This CDR3 contains 17 residues. V shed 6 bases and J 6 bases; nucleotides not matched to a gene: 13. Germline CDR1 and CDR2: LGHDT and YNNKEL (reference sequence). CDR3 bases: TGTGCCAGCAGTCGCTTAGCGGGGGGGCGTGTCTCCAATGAGCAGTTCTTC. This gives the protein CASSRLAGGRVSNEQFF.

This sequence joins TRBV2 and TRBJ1-3, with 10 bases fitting TRBD1. With V trimmed by 0 bases and J by 1 base, 15 bases remained unmatched. There are 21 residues in the CDR3. Germline V lookup: CDR1 SNHLY, CDR2 FYNNEI. The CDR3 reads CASSEALGDRGRGPSGNTIYF. The DNA of the CDR3 is TGTGCCAGCAGTGAAGCGTTAGGGGACAGGGGTAGGGGACCATCTGGAAACACCATATATTTT.

This CDR3 reads CASSPQGANYGYTF. The CDR3 DNA follows: TGTGCCAGCAGCCCACAGGGGGCTAACTATGGCTACACCTTC. V gene TRBV11-1 combines with J gene TRBJ1-2; 8 bases agree with TRBD1. This CDR3 is 14 amino acids long. V shed 5 bases and J 0 bases; nucleotides not matched to a gene: 2. From germline, CDR1 is SGHAT and CDR2 FQDESV (reference sequence).

The rearrangement joins TRBV6-2 or TRBV6-3 to TRBJ2-7; D not certain. CDR3 size: 11 residues. V lost 5 bases to trimming and J lost 7 bases, with 9 bases between them. Germline lookup yields CDR1 MNHEY and CDR2 SVGEGT. DNA for the CDR3: TGTGCCAGCAGTAGACTCGCGGAGCAGTACTTC. Translated, it gives CASSRLAEQYF.

A single count supports this clone. This chain connects TRBV28 to TRBJ1-2, with 10 positions matching TRBD1. V dropped 5 bases and J dropped 3; count of bases not matched to a gene: 3. The CDR3 length is 14 residues. The V gene's germline CDR1 is MDHEN and CDR2 SYDVKM. The CDR3 nucleotides are TGTGCCAGCAGTGTGGACAGGGGGGACTATGGCTACACCTTC. Translating gives CASSVDRGDYGYTF.

This clone was detected a few times. V gene TRBV5-1 combines with J gene TRBJ2-1; 13 nucleotides match TRBD2. The germline V gene encodes CDR1 SGHRS and CDR2 YFSETQ. This CDR3 comprises 16 residues. The ends lost 0 bases at V and 9 bases at J; junction bases unmatched: 6. The CDR3 spells CASSLAGTSGIREQFF. DNA of the CDR3: TGCGCCAGCAGCTTGGCCGGGACTAGCGGGATACGTGAGCAGTTCTTC.

This clone was found a few times. The CDR3 DNA reads as TGCAGCGCCCGCAGGGACAACAGAGAGACCCAGTACTTC. This gives the protein CSARRDNRETQYF. The gene calls are TRBV29-1 and TRBJ2-5, with a weak D call TRBD1 (6 bases). Trimming pared 7 bases from V and 4 bases from J, leaving 16 bases between. This CDR3 is built from 13 residues. Germline V gene data show CDR1 as SQVTM and CDR2 as ANQGSEA. Combining the CDR3 with reference TRBV29-1 and TRBJ2-5 gives the whole variable domain SAVISQKPSRDICQRGTSLTIQCQVDSQVTMMFWYRQQPGQSLTLIATANQGSEATYESGFVIDKFPISRPNLTFSTLTVSNMSPEDSSIYLCSARRDNRETQYFGPGTRLLVL.

The chain uses TRBV27 and TRBJ2-1; 9 positions match TRBD1. The V segment lost 5 bases and the J segment 4 bases; nucleotides outside the gene matches: 3. This CDR3 is built from 14 residues. Germline V lookup: CDR1 MNHEY, CDR2 SMNVEV (reference sequence). The CDR3 spells CASSPGTGYNEQFF. In DNA, the CDR3 is TGTGCCAGCAGTCCTGGGACAGGGTACAATGAGCAGTTCTTC.

The chain combines TRBV7-2 with TRBJ2-7, with 13 positions matching TRBD2. The CDR3 is 15 residues long. Germline trimming cut 4 bases from V and 5 bases from J; bases unmatched to any gene: 5. Germline lookup yields CDR1 SGHTA and CDR2 FQGNSA. The CDR3 here is CASSSGLAGPHEQYF. DNA for the CDR3: TGTGCCAGCAGCTCGGGACTAGCGGGACCCCACGAGCAGTACTTC.

In its sample, this clone was seen a few times. V is TRBV4-2 and J is TRBJ1-5, with no clear D. CDR3 length: 14 residues. The ends were cut back, 0 bases at V and 1 base at J, with 4 bases in the middle. The germline V gene encodes CDR1 LGHNA and CDR2 YNFKEQ. As DNA, the CDR3 is TGTGCCAGCAGCCAAGATGGCAGCAATCAGCCCCAGCATTTT. Its protein product is CASSQDGSNQPQHF.

J is TRBJ2-6 and V is TRBV6-2 or TRBV6-3; weak D call: TRBD2 (6 bases). The V end lost 5 bases, the J end lost 4 bases, and 12 bases lay between the germline ends. The CDR3 runs to 15 residues. CDR1 is MNHEY and CDR2 is SVGEGT in the germline V gene. CDR3 bases: TGTGCCAGCAGTCCGCCCGCGGGAGGGGCCAACGTCCTGACTTTC. It specifies CASSPPAGGANVLTF.

The chain carries TRBV19 and TRBJ2-1; D possibly corresponds to TRBD2 (5 bases). The CDR3 runs to 12 residues. V was cut by 6 bases and J by 9 bases, with 12 bases left in between. CDR1 LNHDA and CDR2 SQIVND come from the germline V gene (reference sequence). The CDR3, as DNA: TGTGCCAGTAGGCCCGTCGGAGGTGAGCAGTTCTTC. This encodes CASRPVGGEQFF.

The J gene is TRBJ2-3, the V gene TRBV19; TRBD2 agrees at 10 bases. Germline lookup yields CDR1 LNHDA and CDR2 SQIVND (reference sequence). The CDR3 spans 15 residues. V trimming: 5 bases; J trimming: 10 bases; junction bases outside the gene matches: 12. The CDR3 DNA reads as TGTGCCAGTAGTGCCCCCCCTAGCGGGAGTGCTCCGCAGTATTTT. Protein sequence: CASSAPPSGSAPQYF.

The chain links TRBV11-2 to TRBJ1-2; D unresolved. V gave up 6 bases and J gave up 2 bases, with 10 bases separating them. The CDR3 is 13 amino acids. CDR1 SGHAT and CDR2 FQNNGV come from the germline V gene. The CDR3 DNA sequence: TGTGCCAGCAGTATGTGGGCAAACTATGGCTACACCTTC. Encoded protein: CASSMWANYGYTF.

The rearrangement links TRBV28 to TRBJ1-5, with D possibly TRBD1 on 5 matching bases. The CDR3 totals 16 residues. Trimming stripped 1 base from V and 3 bases from J, with 13 bases between. Germline loops: CDR1 MDHEN, CDR2 SYDVKM. CDR3 region: CASSLFSGGINQPQHF. CDR3 bases: TGTGCCAGCAGTTTATTTTCCGGGGGGATCAATCAGCCCCAGCATTTT.

The rearrangement uses TRBV9 and TRBJ1-4; D might be TRBD1 (5 bases). This CDR3 spans 15 amino acids. V was trimmed by 2 bases and J by 7 bases, leaving 15 bases between them. CDR1 and CDR2 (germline): SGDLS, YYNGEE. The chain's CDR3 is CASSVSTDASEKLFF. CDR3 sequence (DNA): TGTGCCAGCAGCGTCTCGACAGACGCTAGTGAAAAACTGTTTTTT.

The genes are TRBV7-2 and TRBJ2-1, with 9 bases aligning to TRBD2. The CDR3 runs 17 residues. Trimming cost V 6 bases and J 9 bases; bases outside gene matches: 18. Per germline, CDR1 SGHTA and CDR2 FQGNSA. CDR3 DNA: TGTGCCAGCAGGCTAGCGGGAAGAGCCTGGGGTTCGGGTGAGCAGTTCTTC. Its protein product is CASRLAGRAWGSGEQFF.

The chain has TRBV7-2 and TRBJ1-6; 10 nucleotides line up with TRBD1. CDR1 and CDR2 (germline): SGHTA, FQGNSA. This CDR3 contains 16 residues. Trimming removed 5 bases from V and 6 bases from J; junction bases left unmatched: 7. The CDR3 spells CASSPRGQGSNSPLHF. The CDR3 bases are TGTGCCAGCAGCCCTAGGGGACAGGGGTCTAATTCACCCCTCCACTTT.

The J gene is TRBJ2-1, the V gene TRBV11-2, with 8 bases fitting TRBD2. Germline assignment: CDR1 SGHAT and CDR2 FQNNGV. J was trimmed by 6 bases and V by 5 bases; bases with no gene match: 6. The CDR3 runs to 14 residues. The CDR3 here is CASSRPGRGNEQFF. DNA for the CDR3: TGTGCCAGCAGCCGACCCGGGAGGGGCAATGAGCAGTTCTTC.

V usage is TRBV7-6 and J usage is TRBJ1-6, with 8 bases that match TRBD1. Germline V lookup: CDR1 SGHVS, CDR2 FNYEAQ. The CDR3 sequence is 15 residues long. The V and J ends lost 5 bases and 6 bases, in that order; junction bases with no gene match: 6. The CDR3 here is CASSPGGGGNSPLHF. DNA of the CDR3: TGTGCCAGCAGCCCAGGGGGCGGCGGTAATTCACCCCTCCACTTT.

V gene TRBV6-5 combines with J gene TRBJ1-2; D perhaps matches TRBD1 (6 bases). Germline loops: CDR1 MNHEY, CDR2 SVGAGI. Deletions cut 2 bases from V and 3 bases from J, with 10 bases between. The CDR3 runs 14 residues. CDR3 region: CASSYRRQDYGYTF. The CDR3 region has the DNA TGTGCCAGCAGTTACCGGCGACAGGACTATGGCTACACCTTC.

V usage is TRBV20-1 and J usage is TRBJ2-7; D not resolved. The germline V gene has CDR1 DFQATT and CDR2 SNEGSKA (reference sequence). The CDR3 length is 11 residues. V was pared by 7 bases and J by 1 base, with 8 bases between. The CDR3 region has the DNA TGCAGTGGCTACCATTCCTACGAGCAGTACTTC. Residues: CSGYHSYEQYF.

This chain links TRBV7-2 with TRBJ2-1, with 11 bases fitting TRBD1. The CDR3 is 14 residues long. Per the germline V gene, CDR1 is SGHTA and CDR2 is FQGNSA. Trimming cost V 5 bases and J 7 bases; bases outside gene matches: 4. This CDR3 is CASSQDRGRNEQFF. The CDR3 DNA reads as TGTGCCAGCAGCCAGGACAGGGGGCGGAATGAGCAGTTCTTC.